This T cell receptor (beta chain) comes out of a study of cytomegalovirus exposure and HLA in healthy donors (dated by TCRdb to 2015 to 2018). Turning to the overall study: An earlier analysis of roughly 570 of the donors reported around 280 Gb of sequence data and around 120 million unique TCR beta sequences obtained from some 170 million T cells. An earlier analysis of a few hundred of the donors applied high-throughput TCR beta sequencing to assess whether each TCR beta V gene segment acted as functional or pseudogenic. Along with the roughly 670-subject first cohort, a separate validation cohort of over 90 different subjects was used. The study profiled the T cell repertoires of 666 subjects by immunosequencing and related them to cytomegalovirus serostatus. Both class I and class II loci were covered by HLA typing, at four-digit resolution. About 300 gigabases of sequencing data and approximately 85 million unique TCR sequences were included in an early release covering around 600 HLA-typed donors. All discovery cohort repertoires had been generated using a single sequencing platform. Genome-wide SNP genotypes for about 60% of the roughly 670 donors were used in a later genetic analysis, which treated that subset as a discovery cohort. The study aimed to test whether cataloging public T cell receptors could reveal signatures of past pathogen exposure. Donor age, sex, ethnicity and CMV serostatus were collected together with the repertoire data. Rather than drawing on any new phenotypic data, the later analysis identified candidate immune exposures from TCR beta sequences and the way those sequences occurred across donors. Because of strong linkage in the cohort, four to six DR-DQ haplotypes were treated as single units for association and clustering. Of the 300 to 500 genotyped donors, 65% to 90% were placed in the genetic ancestry cluster associated with self-reported Caucasian donors. The number of typed donors differed by locus: 629-630 for A, B, C, DRB1 and DQB1; some 500 for DQA1; fewer than 610 for DPA1; and about 450 for DPB1. Among some 410 genotyped donors of the cohort, an average of about 240,000 unique TCR beta nucleotide sequences were sequenced per donor, around a sixth of them non-productive. In a later analysis, previously published TCR beta repertoires from hundreds of donors were re-analyzed and high-resolution HLA genotyping was added so that TCR occurrence patterns could be studied. To predict cytomegalovirus infection status, the study combined high-throughput TCR immunosequencing, statistical association of individual TCRs with disease status, and machine learning. Broad study findings and their caveats: A cluster of highly shared sequence variants was judged likely to be a technical artifact of the sequencing pipeline. In an earlier analysis of approximately 590 of the donors, most TCR beta V segments appeared in productive rearrangements about 90% or about 30% of the time, broadly matching IMGT annotations. In a later analysis, TCR association rates were found to vary across HLA loci, with the most associated TCRs seen for DRB1 alleles and the fewest for HLA-C alleles. A later genetic analysis reported fewer N-insertions in productive TCRs among donors in an Asian-associated ancestry cluster than the roughly 720-donor mean. It was suggested by the authors that the approach could potentially be generalized to other disease states and immunological phenotypes. Only TCR beta chains were sequenced in this cohort, and the absence of alpha or paired-chain data limited detectable features. Compared with equally common non-associated chains, HLA-associated TCR beta chains in a later analysis were more clonally expanded and had lower generation probabilities. According to a later analysis, most CMV-associated TCR beta chains appeared to be HLA-restricted, and the HLA associations seemed to be driven largely by CMV exposure. Because HLA typing was unavailable for some donors at each locus, only the typed subset was used in association tests. Presence/absence analyses assumed roughly uniform sequencing depth across donors, an assumption that may not hold. The study listed approximately 150 TCR beta chains as associated with cytomegalovirus. A later analysis associated roughly 17,000 TCR beta sequences with specific HLA alleles at a false discovery rate of 0.05. A later analysis reported that several top co-occurrence clusters appeared linked to parvovirus B19, influenza, CMV and Epstein-Barr virus. Most TCR sequences were observed very rarely across donors, whereas some public TCRs were present in many individuals. Some IMGT-functional V segments, including TRBV6-2 and TRBV6-3, could not be distinguished by the 87-base-pair reads and were therefore excluded. The classifier was reported to diagnose cytomegalovirus status with high specificity and sensitivity in both the original cohort and the validation cohort. Roughly 15 rarely observed V segments, including chromosome 9 orphons, were excluded from the earlier analysis of approximately 500 of the donors because counts were too low. Correlated functional status among segregating V segments might be attributable to linkage disequilibrium, but an unknown experimental factor could not be ruled out. A further reported finding was that TCR beta sequences accurately predicted the HLA-A and HLA-B alleles for most subjects in the first cohort. In vitro tests confirmed that a few of the cytomegalovirus-associated TCR beta chains recognize cytomegalovirus antigens. The only immune exposure information available for the cohort was CMV serostatus. When HLA alleles, especially DR and DQ, strongly co-occurred, attributing TCR associations to individual alleles was difficult. A later genetic analysis associated a missense DCLRE1C variant with V-gene and J-gene trimming of TCR beta chains, and an independent cohort replicated the association.

The library was built by means of the immunoSEQ multiplex PCR assay. The multiplex PCR relied on a mix of 60 forward primers for TCR Vbeta segments and 13 reverse primers for TCR Jbeta segments. A multiplex PCR assay on genomic DNA amplified the CDR3 region of rearranged TCR beta genes. On the Illumina HiSeq System, the amplified TCR beta libraries were sequenced as 87-base-pair reads. In the authors' own workflow: Across the 670 or so repertoires, a later analysis counted about 81 million unique TCR beta chains, approximately 12 million of which were shared by at least two donors. A nearest-neighbor algorithm error-corrected the raw reads and collapsed the reads into unique sequences, merging closely related sequences to remove PCR and sequencing errors. To assign V, D and J gene segments, CDR3 sequences were aligned to IMGT reference sequences. For a sequence to be retained, a match of at least six nucleotides to both a V gene segment and a J gene segment was required. A rearrangement was called productive if the CDR3 had no stop codons and remained in frame with V and J, and every other rearrangement was called non-productive. Following IMGT convention, CDR3 was defined as the stretch from the second conserved V-encoded cysteine to the conserved J-encoded phenylalanine. In an earlier analysis of some 550 of the donors, sequences lacking an unambiguous match to a single V gene segment were excluded. In an earlier analysis of a few hundred of the donors, V segments were called functional above 56.7% productive rearrangements and were called segregating when the between-donor standard deviation exceeded 5%. To diagnose cytomegalovirus status from the catalog of TCR beta chain sequences, a statistical classification framework was built. In a later analysis, V and J genes were assigned by comparing TCR nucleotide sequences against IMGT/GENE-DB human TR gene sequences. Using the TCRdist pipeline, a later analysis assigned CDR3 sequences along with most-parsimonious VDJ recombination scenarios. In a later analysis, every TCR beta chain was defined by the combination of its CDR3 amino acid sequence and its V-gene family, and reads without a unique V-gene family were dropped. As a way to deal with suspected cross-contamination and a sequencing artifact, a later analysis dropped hundreds of nucleotide sequences that were highly shared and had low generation probability. For each public chain, a later analysis derived a clonal expansion index from normalized ranks of inferred template counts within each repertoire. In a later analysis, generation probabilities were computed using a VDJ recombination model fitted to out-of-frame rearrangements, and the results were checked against IGoR. Hypergeometric tests were used in a later analysis to score TCR-TCR, TCR-HLA and TCR-CMV co-occurrence, with a repertoire-size bias correction applied to the TCR pairs. A later analysis estimated false discovery rates by permuting HLA or CMV assignments 20 times. In a later analysis, co-occurring TCRs were grouped using DBSCAN, with TCRdist sequence similarity added in when clustering inside HLA-allele-positive subsets. For co-occurrence clustering, repertoires with fewer than 30,000 or more than 120,000 public chains were excluded, along with five repertoires with anomalous nucleotide sharing. TCRdb holds this immuneACCESS table with in-frame rearrangements only. Some clones are missing; in checked studies, unresolved V genes explain under half, and the rest has no known cause. From that table come the V and J calls and clone size; the DNA was used to work out D and trimming. The table kept for this sample lists 40,000 to 65,000 clones. The top ten clones comprise 26% of the sample.

The cohort consisted of some 730 healthy bone marrow donors. All cohort members were sampled while nominally healthy, although unrecorded immune exposures were likely present. The donor was CMV seropositive and belonged to the group of 250 to 300 seropositive cohort members. Each donor provided a peripheral blood sample, and peripheral blood mononuclear cells were used for TCR beta sequencing. The Qiagen DNeasy Blood Extraction Kit was used to extract genomic DNA from the blood cell samples. CDR1 and CDR2, per the germline V gene, are MDHEN and SYDVKM. V lost 3 bases and J lost 12 bases; the stretch between them is 21 bases long. The CDR3 measures 14 amino acids from cysteine to phenylalanine. Only the CDR3 part of the read is kept: 42 bases, read in frame from the first base. On this clone: It has no known antigen specificity.

Recombination connected TRBV28 to TRBJ2-7; TRBD1 could be the D gene, as 5 bases match. The sequencing sample was made of PBMCs. This receptor was obtained from a man aged 35-49 years in good health and CMV-seropositive. The CDR3 is CASSFNSAGLNLYF. The DNA sequence is TGTGCCAGCAGTTTTAATTCGGCAGGGTTGAATCTGTACTTC.